This entry concerns a single T cell receptor (beta chain). Its target is not known. This sample stems from a study of cytomegalovirus exposure and HLA in healthy donors. J lost 6 bases, V lost 7 bases, and 12 bases had no gene match. Germline CDR1 reads SQVTM; CDR2 reads ANQGSEA. This CDR3 region has 15 residues. Findings and caveats of the study: In an earlier analysis, most TCR beta V segments were productive about 87% or about 30% of the time.

Vbeta (60) and Jbeta (13) primers were used in the PCR. Sequencing used immunoSEQ multiplex PCR; TCRdb keeps in-frame clones, though not all of them. The table has 150,000 to 200,000 clones, around 86% seen once. The source of this sequence is a male donor in good health and CMV-seronegative. V and J are TRBV29-1 and TRBJ1-2; TRBD1 agrees at 12 bases. The sample taken for sequencing was PBMCs. CDR3 in amino acids: CSAGTGGASTHGYTF. CDR3 bases: TGCAGCGCGGGGACAGGGGGCGCCTCAACCCATGGCTACACCTTC. The full variable domain, with the rest looked up from reference TRBV29-1 and TRBJ1-2, is SAVISQKPSRDICQRGTSLTIQCQVDSQVTMMFWYRQQPGQSLTLIATANQGSEATYESGFVIDKFPISRPNLTFSTLTVSNMSPEDSSIYLCSAGTGGASTHGYTFGSGTRLTVV.